The clone carrying this T cell receptor beta chain was picked up many times. Its target is not known. Authors of the study amplified TCR beta CDR3 regions from RNA transcripts. HTBI primers were employed in a first-round RT-PCR of the TCR CDR3. TCRdb passed the multiplex PCR reads through MiXCR, listing each CDR3 protein once. The sample records 500,000 to 600,000 distinct CDR3 sequences, roughly 17% being singletons. This entry comes from a study of T cells in Graves' hyperthyroidism and ophthalmopathy. Whole-study findings and limits: Ophthalmopathy was predicted by the model a median of roughly 6.6 months ahead of onset.

In germline, CDR1 is MNHEY, CDR2 SMNVEV (reference sequence). This CDR3 is built from 15 residues. Trimming removed 6 bases from V and 6 bases from J, with 20 bases in between. The hyperthyroidism patients had all been newly diagnosed, and their disease duration was under 2 months. Their ages ranged from 18 to 65 years. Exclusion followed for patients with uncontrolled infection, other autoimmune disease, pregnancy or lactation. Clinical symptoms, serum thyroxine, TRAb, thyroid ultrasound and orbital computed tomography informed diagnoses. The clonotype originates from a woman under 30 with Graves' hyperthyroidism. The sample was blood. This sequence joins TRBV27 and TRBJ2-5; either TRBD1 or TRBD2 may supply D (5 bases each). The CDR3 region is CASRPWDQPQQTQYF. Here the CDR3 DNA reads TGTGCCAGCAGGCCATGGGACCAACCCCAGCAGACCCAGTACTTC.